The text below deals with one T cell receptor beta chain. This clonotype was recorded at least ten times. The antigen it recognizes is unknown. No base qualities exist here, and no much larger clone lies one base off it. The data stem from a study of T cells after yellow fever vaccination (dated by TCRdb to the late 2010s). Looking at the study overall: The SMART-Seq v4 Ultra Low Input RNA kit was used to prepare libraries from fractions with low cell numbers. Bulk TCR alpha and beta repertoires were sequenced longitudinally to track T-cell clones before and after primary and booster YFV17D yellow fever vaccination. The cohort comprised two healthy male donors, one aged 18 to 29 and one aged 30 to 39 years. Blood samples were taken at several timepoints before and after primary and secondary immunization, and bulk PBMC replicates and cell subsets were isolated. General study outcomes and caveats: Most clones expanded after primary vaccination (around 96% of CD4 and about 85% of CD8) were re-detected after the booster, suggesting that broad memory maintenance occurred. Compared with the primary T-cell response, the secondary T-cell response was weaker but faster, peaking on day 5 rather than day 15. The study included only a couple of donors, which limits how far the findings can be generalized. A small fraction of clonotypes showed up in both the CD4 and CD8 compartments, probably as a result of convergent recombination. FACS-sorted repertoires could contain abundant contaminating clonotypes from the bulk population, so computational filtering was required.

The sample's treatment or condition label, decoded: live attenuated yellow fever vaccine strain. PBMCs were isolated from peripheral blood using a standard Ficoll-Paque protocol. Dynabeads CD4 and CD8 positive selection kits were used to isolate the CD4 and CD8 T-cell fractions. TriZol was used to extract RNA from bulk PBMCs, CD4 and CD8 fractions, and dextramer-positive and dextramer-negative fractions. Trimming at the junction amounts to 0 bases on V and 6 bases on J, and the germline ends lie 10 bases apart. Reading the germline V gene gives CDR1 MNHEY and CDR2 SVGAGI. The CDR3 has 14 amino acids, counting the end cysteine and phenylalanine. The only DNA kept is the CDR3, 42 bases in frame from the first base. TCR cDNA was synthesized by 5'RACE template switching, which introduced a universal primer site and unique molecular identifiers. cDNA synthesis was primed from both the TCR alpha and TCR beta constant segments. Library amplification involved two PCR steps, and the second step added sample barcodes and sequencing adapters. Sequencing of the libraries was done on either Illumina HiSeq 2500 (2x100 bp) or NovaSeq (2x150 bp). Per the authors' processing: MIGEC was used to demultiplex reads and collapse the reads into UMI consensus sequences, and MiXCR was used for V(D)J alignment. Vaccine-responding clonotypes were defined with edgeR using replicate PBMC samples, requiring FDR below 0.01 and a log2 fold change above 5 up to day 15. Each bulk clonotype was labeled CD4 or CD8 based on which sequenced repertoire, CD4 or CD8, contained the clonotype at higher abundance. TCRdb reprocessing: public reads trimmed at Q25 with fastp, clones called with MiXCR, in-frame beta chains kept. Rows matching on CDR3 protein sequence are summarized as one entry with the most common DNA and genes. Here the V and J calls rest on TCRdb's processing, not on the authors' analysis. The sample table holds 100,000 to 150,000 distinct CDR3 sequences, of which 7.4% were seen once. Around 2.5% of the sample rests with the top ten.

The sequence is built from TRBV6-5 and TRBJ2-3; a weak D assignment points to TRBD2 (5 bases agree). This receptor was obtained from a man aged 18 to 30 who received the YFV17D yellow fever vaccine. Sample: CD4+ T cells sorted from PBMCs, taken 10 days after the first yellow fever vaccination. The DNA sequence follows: TGTGCCAGCAGTTACTCGAGGGTCTACGATACGCAGTATTTT. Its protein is CASSYSRVYDTQYF.